This T cell receptor beta chain emerged from a study of cytomegalovirus exposure and HLA in healthy donors. Points from the study as a whole: Later on, a genetic analysis was performed. It linked a missense variant in DCLRE1C with V- and J-gene trimming of TCR beta.

The study ran its PCR with 60 Vbeta and 13 Jbeta primers. Some clones are missing from TCRdb's copy, which holds only in-frame ones; the method was immunoSEQ multiplex PCR. The sample has about 140,000 clones, roughly 79% seen once; the top ten hold roughly 1.4%. As to this clone: Its antigen remains unidentified. Other DNA sequences in the same sample also yield this CDR3.

The TCR originated in a man aged 25 to 40 in good health and CMV-seropositive. What was sequenced was PBMCs.

The CDR3 region has the DNA TGTGCCTGGTCCTACGGGGCTGGAAACACCATATATTTT. This sequence encodes CAWSYGAGNTIYF. This sequence joins TRBV30 and TRBJ1-3; no clear D gene. CDR1 is GTSNPN and CDR2 is SVGIG in the germline V gene (reference sequence). CDR3 length equals 13 residues. V lost 5 bases and J 2 bases, leaving 10 bases between the germline ends. The variable domain in full, with the rest retrieved from reference TRBV30 and TRBJ1-3, is SQTIHQWPATLVQPVGSPLSLECTVEGTSNPNLYWYRQAAGRGLQLLFYSVGIGQISSEVPQNLSASRPQDRQFILSSKKLLLSDSGFYLCAWSYGAGNTIYFGEGSWLTVV.